This record looks at one TCR beta chain sequence and its context. What it binds is unknown. This entry belongs to a study of identical twins. The study's findings and limits: Within cord blood, abundant beta clonotypes carried fewer insertions, but memory repertoires showed no such trend. Among out-of-frame alpha sequences shared by twins, low generation probability occurred in excess.

Template switching created a universal primer site, and the cDNA included unique molecular identifiers. TCRdb re-called the 5' RACE reads with MiXCR, one entry per CDR3 protein. The sample yields approximately 590,000 distinct CDR3 sequences, more than 9% seen once. Healthy Caucasian individuals made up all the donors. The CDR3 loop spans 15 amino acids. With V trimmed by 0 bases and J by 13 bases, 14 bases remained unmatched. Germline loops: CDR1 DFQATT, CDR2 SNEGSKA (reference sequence). These same data were also listed under a study on yellow fever vaccine responses in identical twins.

The receptor was derived from a woman aged 18-29 years in good health. Sequenced: PBMCs. The rearrangement uses TRBV20-1 and TRBJ2-1, with 8 bases matching TRBD2. CDR3 loop: CSARDQRGLRGGQFF. The CDR3 DNA reads as TGCAGTGCTAGAGATCAGCGGGGGTTAAGGGGGGGCCAGTTCTTC.